What follows describes a single T cell receptor beta chain. TCR beta CDR3 region amplification was performed from RNA transcripts. First-round RT-PCR with HTBI primers amplified the TCR CDR3 region. From the multiplex PCR reads, TCRdb called clonotypes with MiXCR, one entry per CDR3 protein. Here the sample spans under 300,000 distinct CDR3 sequences, roughly 15% being singletons. The sample belongs to a study of T cells in Graves' hyperthyroidism and ophthalmopathy. Background on the study: Peripheral blood was acquired at first diagnosis, ahead of any therapy whatsoever.

The CDR3 is made up of 17 amino acids. V shed 5 bases and J 6 bases; nucleotides not matched to a gene: 13. Blood was obtained at the first hyperthyroidism diagnosis, which preceded any ophthalmopathy symptoms. This clonotype originated in a woman between 35 and 50 years old with Graves' hyperthyroidism that later progressed to Graves' ophthalmopathy. The sequencing input was blood. The rearrangement uses TRBV12-3 or TRBV12-4 and TRBJ2-3; 11 bases map to TRBD2. The CDR3 is CASSPPGLAESQDTQYF. The CDR3 nucleotides are TGTGCCAGCAGTCCACCGGGACTAGCGGAGTCCCAGGATACGCAGTATTTT.